This T cell receptor (beta chain) was identified during a study of blood T cell repertoires in COVID-19. Study summary: The samples span acute and convalescent COVID-19 from the United States, Italy and Spain. The cDNA or gDNA used as material had been derived from T cells, B-cell-depleted T cells, or PBMCs.

Under the authors' procedure: Reference gene primer amplification yielded estimated nucleated cell counts. Sequencing used immunoSEQ multiplex PCR; TCRdb keeps in-frame clones, though not all of them. V and J calls and clone size are as listed in that table; D and trimming were resolved from the DNA. The sample yields about 140,000 clones, 65% to 90% seen once. This clone has only one observation. Between the trimmed V and J ends, which lost 5 bases and 6 bases, there was a span of 14 bases. The CDR3 has 14 amino acids. Germline V CDR1 and CDR2: SGHTA, FQGNSA. The sequence came from a woman aged 55-75 years with active or convalescent COVID-19. The sequencing input was peripheral blood. This chain connects TRBV7-2 to TRBJ2-1; D is perhaps TRBD1 (6 bases). CDR3 nucleotides: TGTGCCAGCAGCCCAGACAGGTACAGCAATGAGCAGTTCTTC. Translating it yields CASSPDRYSNEQFF.